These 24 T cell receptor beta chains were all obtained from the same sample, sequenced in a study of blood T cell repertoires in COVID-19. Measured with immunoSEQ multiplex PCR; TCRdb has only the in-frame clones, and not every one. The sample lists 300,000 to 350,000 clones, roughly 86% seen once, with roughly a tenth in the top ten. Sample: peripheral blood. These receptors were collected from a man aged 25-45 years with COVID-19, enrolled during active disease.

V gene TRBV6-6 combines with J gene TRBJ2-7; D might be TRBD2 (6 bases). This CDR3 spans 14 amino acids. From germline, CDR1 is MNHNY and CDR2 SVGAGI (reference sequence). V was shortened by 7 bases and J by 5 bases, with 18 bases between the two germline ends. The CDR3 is CASTPWGDTNEQYF. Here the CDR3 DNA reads TGTGCCAGCACCCCCTGGGGGGATACGAACGAGCAGTACTTC.

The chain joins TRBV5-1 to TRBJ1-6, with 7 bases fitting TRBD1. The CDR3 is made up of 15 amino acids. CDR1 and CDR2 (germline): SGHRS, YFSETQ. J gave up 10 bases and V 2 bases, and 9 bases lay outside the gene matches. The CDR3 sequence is CASSFEGALYSPLHF. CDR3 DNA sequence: TGCGCCAGCAGCTTCGAGGGGGCCTTGTACTCACCCCTCCACTTT. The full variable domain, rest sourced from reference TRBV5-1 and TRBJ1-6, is KAGVTQTPRYLIKTRGQQVTLSCSPISGHRSVSWYQQTPGQGLQFLFEYFSETQRNKGNFPGRFSGRQFSNSRSEMNVSTLELGDSALYLCASSFEGALYSPLHFGNGTRLTVT.

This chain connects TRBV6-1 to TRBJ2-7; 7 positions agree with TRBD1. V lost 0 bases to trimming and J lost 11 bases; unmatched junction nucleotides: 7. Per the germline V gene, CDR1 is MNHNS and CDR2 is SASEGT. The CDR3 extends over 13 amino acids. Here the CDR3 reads CASSEAYRGKEYF. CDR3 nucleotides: TGTGCCAGCAGTGAAGCGTACAGGGGAAAAGAGTACTTC.

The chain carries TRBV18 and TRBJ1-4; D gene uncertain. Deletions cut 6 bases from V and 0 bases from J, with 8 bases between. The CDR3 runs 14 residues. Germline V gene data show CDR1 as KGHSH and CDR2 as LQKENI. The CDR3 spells CASSPRATNEKLFF. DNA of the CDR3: TGTGCCAGCTCCCCTAGAGCAACTAATGAAAAACTGTTTTTT.

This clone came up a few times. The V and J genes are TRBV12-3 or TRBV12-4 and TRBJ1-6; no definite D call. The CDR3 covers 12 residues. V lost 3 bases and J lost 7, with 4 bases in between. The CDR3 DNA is TGTGCCAGCAGTTTCTACAATTCACCCCTCCACTTT. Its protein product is CASSFYNSPLHF.

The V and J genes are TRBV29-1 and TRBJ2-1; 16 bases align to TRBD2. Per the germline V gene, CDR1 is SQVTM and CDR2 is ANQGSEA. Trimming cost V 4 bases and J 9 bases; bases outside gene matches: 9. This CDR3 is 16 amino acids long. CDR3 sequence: CSVVPGTSGRAIEQFF. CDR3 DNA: TGCAGCGTTGTCCCCGGGACTAGCGGGAGGGCCATTGAGCAGTTCTTC.

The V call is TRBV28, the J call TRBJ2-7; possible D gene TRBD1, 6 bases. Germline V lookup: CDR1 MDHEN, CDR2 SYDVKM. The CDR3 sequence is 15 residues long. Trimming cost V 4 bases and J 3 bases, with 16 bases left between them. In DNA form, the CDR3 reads TGTGCCAGCAGTTCCGCCGGGACACAAGACTACGAGCAGTACTTC. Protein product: CASSSAGTQDYEQYF. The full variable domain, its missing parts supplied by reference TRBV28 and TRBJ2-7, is DVKVTQSSRYLVKRTGEKVFLECVQDMDHENMFWYRQDPGLGLRLIYFSYDVKMKEKGDIPEGYSVSREKKERFSLILESASTNQTSMYLCASSSAGTQDYEQYFGPGTRLTVT.

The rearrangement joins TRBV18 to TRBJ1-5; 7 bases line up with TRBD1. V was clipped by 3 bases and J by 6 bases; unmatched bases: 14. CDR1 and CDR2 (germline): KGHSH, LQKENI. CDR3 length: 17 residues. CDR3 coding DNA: TGTGCCAGCTCACCGGGACAGATTCCTCTTGGGGGTCAGCCCCAGCATTTT. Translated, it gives CASSPGQIPLGGQPQHF.

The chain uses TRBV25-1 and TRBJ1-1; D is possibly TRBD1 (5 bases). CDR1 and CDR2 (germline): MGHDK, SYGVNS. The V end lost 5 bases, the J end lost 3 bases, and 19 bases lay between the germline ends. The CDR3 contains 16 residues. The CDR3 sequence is CASSPTDTAGDTEAFF. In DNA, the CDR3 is TGTGCCAGCAGTCCGACAGACACGGCCGGAGACACTGAAGCTTTCTTT.

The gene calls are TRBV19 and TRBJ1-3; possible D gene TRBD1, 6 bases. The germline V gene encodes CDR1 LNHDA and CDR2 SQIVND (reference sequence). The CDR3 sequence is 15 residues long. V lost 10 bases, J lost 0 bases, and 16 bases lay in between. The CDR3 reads CATRTALSSGNTIYF. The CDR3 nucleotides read TGTGCCACCAGGACAGCCCTGTCCTCTGGAAACACCATATATTTT.

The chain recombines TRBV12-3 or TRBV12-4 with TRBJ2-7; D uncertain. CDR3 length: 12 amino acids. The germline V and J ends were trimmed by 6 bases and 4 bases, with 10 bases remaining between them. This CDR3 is CASSGDPYEQYF. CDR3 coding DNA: TGTGCCAGCAGCGGAGACCCTTACGAGCAGTACTTC.

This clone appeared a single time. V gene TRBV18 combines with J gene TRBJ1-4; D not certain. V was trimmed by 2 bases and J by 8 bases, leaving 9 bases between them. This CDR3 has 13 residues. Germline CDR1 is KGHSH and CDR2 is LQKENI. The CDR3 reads CASSPYTREKLFF. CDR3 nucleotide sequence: TGTGCCAGCTCACCATATACGCGAGAAAAACTGTTTTTT.

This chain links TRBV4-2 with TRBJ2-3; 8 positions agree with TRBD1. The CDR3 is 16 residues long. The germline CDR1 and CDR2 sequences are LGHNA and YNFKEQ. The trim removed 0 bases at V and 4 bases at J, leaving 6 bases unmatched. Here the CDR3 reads CASSQDIGQGSDTQYF. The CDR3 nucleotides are TGTGCCAGCAGCCAAGATATCGGACAGGGATCAGATACGCAGTATTTT.

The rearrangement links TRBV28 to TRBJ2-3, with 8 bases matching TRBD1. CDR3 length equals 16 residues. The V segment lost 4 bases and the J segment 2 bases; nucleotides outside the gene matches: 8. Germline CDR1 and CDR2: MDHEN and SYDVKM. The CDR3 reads CASSSDRVITTDTQYF. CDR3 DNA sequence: TGTGCCAGCAGTTCGGACAGGGTAATCACCACAGATACGCAGTATTTT. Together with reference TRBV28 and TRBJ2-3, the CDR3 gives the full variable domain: DVKVTQSSRYLVKRTGEKVFLECVQDMDHENMFWYRQDPGLGLRLIYFSYDVKMKEKGDIPEGYSVSREKKERFSLILESASTNQTSMYLCASSSDRVITTDTQYFGPGTRLTVL.

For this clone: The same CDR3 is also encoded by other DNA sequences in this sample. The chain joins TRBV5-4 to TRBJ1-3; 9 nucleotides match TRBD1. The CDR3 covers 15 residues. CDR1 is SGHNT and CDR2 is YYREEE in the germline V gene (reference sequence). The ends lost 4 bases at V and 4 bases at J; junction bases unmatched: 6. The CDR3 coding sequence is TGTGCCAGCAGCAGTCCCGGGACAGGGGGAAACACCATATATTTT. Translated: CASSSPGTGGNTIYF.

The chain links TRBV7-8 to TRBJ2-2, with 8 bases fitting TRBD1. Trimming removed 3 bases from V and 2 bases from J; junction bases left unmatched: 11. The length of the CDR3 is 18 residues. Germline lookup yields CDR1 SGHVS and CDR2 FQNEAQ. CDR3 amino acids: CASSFGINRGVNTGELFF. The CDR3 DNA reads TGTGCCAGCAGCTTCGGTATTAACAGGGGGGTCAACACCGGGGAGCTGTTTTTT.

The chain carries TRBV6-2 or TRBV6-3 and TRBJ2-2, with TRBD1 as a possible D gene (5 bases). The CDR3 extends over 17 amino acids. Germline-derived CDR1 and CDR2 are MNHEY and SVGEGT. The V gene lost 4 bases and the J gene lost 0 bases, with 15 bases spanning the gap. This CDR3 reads CASSSTWGRSNTGELFF. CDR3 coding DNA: TGTGCCAGCAGTTCAACTTGGGGCAGGTCGAACACCGGGGAGCTGTTTTTT.

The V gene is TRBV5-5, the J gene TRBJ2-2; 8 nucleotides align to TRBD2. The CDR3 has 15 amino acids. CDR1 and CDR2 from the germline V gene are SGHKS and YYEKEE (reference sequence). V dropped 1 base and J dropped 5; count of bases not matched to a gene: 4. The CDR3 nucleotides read TGTGCCAGCAGCTTGCGGGAGGGTGGAACCGGGGAGCTGTTTTTT. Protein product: CASSLREGGTGELFF.

The CDR3 protein is CSASPRSWETQYF. The DNA of the CDR3 is TGCAGTGCTAGTCCACGGAGTTGGGAGACCCAGTACTTC. The chain is built from TRBV20-1 and TRBJ2-5; D is undetermined. Germline V gene data show CDR1 as DFQATT and CDR2 as SNEGSKA (reference sequence). V was shortened by 3 bases and J by 5 bases, with 13 bases between the two germline ends. This CDR3 contains 13 residues.

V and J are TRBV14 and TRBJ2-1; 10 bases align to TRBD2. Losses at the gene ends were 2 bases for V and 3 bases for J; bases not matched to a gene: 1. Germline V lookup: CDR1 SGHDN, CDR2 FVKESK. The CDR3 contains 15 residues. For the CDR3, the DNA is TGTGCCAGCAGCCAAACTAGCGGGAACTACAATGAGCAGTTCTTC. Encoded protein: CASSQTSGNYNEQFF.

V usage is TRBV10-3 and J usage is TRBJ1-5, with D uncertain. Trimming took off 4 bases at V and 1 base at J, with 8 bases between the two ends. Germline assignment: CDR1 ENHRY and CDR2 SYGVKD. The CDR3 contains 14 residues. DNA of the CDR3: TGTGCCATCAGTGTGTCACAGAGCAATCAGCCCCAGCATTTT. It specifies CAISVSQSNQPQHF.

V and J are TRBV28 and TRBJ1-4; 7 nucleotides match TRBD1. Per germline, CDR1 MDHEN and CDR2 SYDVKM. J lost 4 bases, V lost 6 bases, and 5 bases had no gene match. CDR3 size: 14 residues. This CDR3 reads CASSQGQDNEKLFF. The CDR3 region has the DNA TGTGCCAGCAGCCAAGGACAGGATAATGAAAAACTGTTTTTT. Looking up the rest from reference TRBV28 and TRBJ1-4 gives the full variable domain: DVKVTQSSRYLVKRTGEKVFLECVQDMDHENMFWYRQDPGLGLRLIYFSYDVKMKEKGDIPEGYSVSREKKERFSLILESASTNQTSMYLCASSQGQDNEKLFFGSGTQLSVL.

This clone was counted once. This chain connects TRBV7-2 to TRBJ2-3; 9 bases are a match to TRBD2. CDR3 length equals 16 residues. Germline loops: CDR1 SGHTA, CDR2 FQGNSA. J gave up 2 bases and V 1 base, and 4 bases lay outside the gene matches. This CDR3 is CASSLVGLAYTDTQYF. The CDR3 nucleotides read TGTGCCAGCAGCTTAGTGGGACTAGCCTACACAGATACGCAGTATTTT.

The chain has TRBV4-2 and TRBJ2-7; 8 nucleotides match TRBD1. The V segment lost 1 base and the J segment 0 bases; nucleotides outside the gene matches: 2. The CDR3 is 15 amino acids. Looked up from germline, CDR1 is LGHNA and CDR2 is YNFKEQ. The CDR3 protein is CASSQAGGVSYEQYF. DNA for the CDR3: TGTGCCAGCAGCCAAGCAGGGGGCGTCTCCTACGAGCAGTACTTC.